The clone carrying this T cell receptor beta chain was observed once. This CDR3 is built from 14 residues. The V segment lost 4 bases and the J segment 0 bases; nucleotides outside the gene matches: 2. Germline lookup yields CDR1 SGHTA and CDR2 FQGNSA. During active infection, Seattle patients enrolled and were then monitored through disease. Authors' analysis steps: Using reference gene primer amplification, nucleated cell counts were estimated. Assay used: immunoSEQ multiplex PCR; TCRdb lists only in-frame clones, some missing. V, J and clone size were drawn from that table, and D and trimming were deduced from the DNA. The sample contains nearly 250,000 clones, about 83% of which appear only once. These data come from a study of blood T cell repertoires in COVID-19. Study at large: Whether acute or convalescent, the COVID-19 samples came from the United States, Italy and Spain. Sources were T cells, B-cell-depleted T cells, or PBMCs; the material itself was cDNA or gDNA.

The V gene is TRBV7-2, the J gene TRBJ1-1; 7 nucleotides align to TRBD1. The sequenced sample consisted of peripheral blood. The origin of this receptor is a woman older than 75 with COVID-19, enrolled during active disease. The CDR3 DNA sequence: TGTGCCAGCAGCTCGACAGGGTTGAACACTGAAGCTTTCTTT. It is translated as CASSSTGLNTEAFF.